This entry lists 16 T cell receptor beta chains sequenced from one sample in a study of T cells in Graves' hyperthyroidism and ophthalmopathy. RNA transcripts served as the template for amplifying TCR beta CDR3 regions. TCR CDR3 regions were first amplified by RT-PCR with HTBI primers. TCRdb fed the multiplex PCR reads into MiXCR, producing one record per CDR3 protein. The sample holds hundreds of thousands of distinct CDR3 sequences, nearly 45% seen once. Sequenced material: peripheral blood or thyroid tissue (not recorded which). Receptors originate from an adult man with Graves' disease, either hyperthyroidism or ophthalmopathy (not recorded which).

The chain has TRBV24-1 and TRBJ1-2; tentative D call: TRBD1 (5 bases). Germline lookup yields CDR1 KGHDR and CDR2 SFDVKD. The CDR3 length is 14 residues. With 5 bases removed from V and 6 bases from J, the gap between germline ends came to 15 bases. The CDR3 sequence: CATSASGRVHGYTF. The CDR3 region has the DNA TGTGCCACCAGTGCTAGTGGCAGGGTTCATGGCTACACCTTC.

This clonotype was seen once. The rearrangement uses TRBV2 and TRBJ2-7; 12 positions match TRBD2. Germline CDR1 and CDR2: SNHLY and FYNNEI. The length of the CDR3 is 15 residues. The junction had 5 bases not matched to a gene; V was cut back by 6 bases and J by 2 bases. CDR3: CASRVLAGGTYEQYF. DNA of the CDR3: TGTGCCAGCAGAGTACTAGCGGGGGGCACCTACGAGCAGTACTTC.

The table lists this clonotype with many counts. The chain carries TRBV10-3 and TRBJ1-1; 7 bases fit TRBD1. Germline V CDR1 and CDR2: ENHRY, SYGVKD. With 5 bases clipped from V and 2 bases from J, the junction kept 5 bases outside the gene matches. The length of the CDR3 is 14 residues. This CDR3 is CAISLGTANTEAFF. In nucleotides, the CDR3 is TGTGCCATCAGTCTTGGGACAGCAAACACTGAAGCTTTCTTT.

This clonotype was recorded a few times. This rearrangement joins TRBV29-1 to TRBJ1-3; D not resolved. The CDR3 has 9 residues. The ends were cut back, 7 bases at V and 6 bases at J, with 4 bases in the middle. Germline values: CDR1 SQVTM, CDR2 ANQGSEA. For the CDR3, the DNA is TGCAGCGCGAAAAACACCATATATTTT. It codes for CSAKNTIYF.

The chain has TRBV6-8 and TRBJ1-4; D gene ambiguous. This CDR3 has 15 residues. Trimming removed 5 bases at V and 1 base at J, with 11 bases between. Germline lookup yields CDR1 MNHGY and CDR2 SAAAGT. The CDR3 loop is CASSARRLTNEKLFF. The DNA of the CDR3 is TGTGCCAGCAGTGCCCGCAGGTTAACTAATGAAAAACTGTTTTTT.

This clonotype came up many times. In DNA form, the CDR3 reads TGTGCCAGCAGCCCGGACAGTGTCTATGGCTACACCTTC. As protein: CASSPDSVYGYTF. This sequence joins TRBV9 and TRBJ1-2; possibly TRBD1 for D (6 bases). V was cut by 4 bases and J by 4 bases, with 11 bases left in between. CDR3 length: 13 amino acids. Germline lookup yields CDR1 SGDLS and CDR2 YYNGEE.

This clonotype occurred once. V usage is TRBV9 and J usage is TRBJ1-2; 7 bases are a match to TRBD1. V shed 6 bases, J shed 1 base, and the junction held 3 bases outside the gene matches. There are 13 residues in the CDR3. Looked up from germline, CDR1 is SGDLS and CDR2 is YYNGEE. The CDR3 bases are TGTGCCAGCACGGGACAGAATAACTATGGCTACACCTTC. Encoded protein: CASTGQNNYGYTF.

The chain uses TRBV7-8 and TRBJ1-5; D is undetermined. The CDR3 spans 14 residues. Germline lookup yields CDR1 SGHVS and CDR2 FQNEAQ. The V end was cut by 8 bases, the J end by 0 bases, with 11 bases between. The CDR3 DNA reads TGTGCCAGCCGGGAGGCCGGTAGCAATCAGCCCCAGCATTTT. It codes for CASREAGSNQPQHF.

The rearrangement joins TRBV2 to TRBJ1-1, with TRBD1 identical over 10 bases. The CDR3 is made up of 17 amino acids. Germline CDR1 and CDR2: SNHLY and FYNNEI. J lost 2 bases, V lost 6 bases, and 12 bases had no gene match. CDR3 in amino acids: CASSSGQGKSHNTEAFF. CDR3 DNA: TGTGCCAGCAGCTCGGGACAGGGGAAATCACACAACACTGAAGCTTTCTTT.

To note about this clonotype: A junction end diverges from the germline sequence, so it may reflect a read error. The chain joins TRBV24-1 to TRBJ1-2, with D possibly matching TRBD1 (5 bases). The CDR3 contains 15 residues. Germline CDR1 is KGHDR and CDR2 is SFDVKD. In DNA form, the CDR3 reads TGTGCCAGCAGTTTAAAAGGGGTAAAGGGATATGGCTACACCTTC. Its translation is CASSLKGVKGYGYTF.

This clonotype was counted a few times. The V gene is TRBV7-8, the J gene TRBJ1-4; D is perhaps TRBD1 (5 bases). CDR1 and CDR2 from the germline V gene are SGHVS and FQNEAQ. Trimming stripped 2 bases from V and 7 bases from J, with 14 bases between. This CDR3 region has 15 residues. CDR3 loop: CASSLTGQRGEKLFF. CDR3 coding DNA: TGTGCCAGCAGCTTAACCGGGCAGAGGGGTGAAAAACTGTTTTTT.

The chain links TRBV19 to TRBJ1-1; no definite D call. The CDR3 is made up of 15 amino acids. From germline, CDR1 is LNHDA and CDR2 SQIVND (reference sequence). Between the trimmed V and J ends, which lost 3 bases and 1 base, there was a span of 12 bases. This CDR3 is CASSILGETNTEAFF. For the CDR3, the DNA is TGTGCCAGTAGTATCCTTGGTGAGACGAACACTGAAGCTTTCTTT.

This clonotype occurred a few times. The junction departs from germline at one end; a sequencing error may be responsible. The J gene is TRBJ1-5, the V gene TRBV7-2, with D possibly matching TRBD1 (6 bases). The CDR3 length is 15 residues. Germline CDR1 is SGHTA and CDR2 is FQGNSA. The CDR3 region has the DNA TGCGCCAGCAGCCCGATGCAGGGGATCGGACAGCCCCAGCATTTT. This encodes CASSPMQGIGQPQHF. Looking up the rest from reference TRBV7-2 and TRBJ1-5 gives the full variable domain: GAGVSQSPSNKVTEKGKDVELRCDPISGHTALYWYRQSLGQGLEFLIYFQGNSAPDKSGLPSDRFSAERTGGSVSTLTIQRTQQEDSAVYLCASSPMQGIGQPQHFGDGTRLSIL.

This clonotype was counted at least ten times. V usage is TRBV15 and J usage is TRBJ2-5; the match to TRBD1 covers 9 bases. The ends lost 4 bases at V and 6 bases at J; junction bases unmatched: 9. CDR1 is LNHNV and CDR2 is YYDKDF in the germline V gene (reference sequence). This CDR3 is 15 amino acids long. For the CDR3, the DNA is TGTGCCACCAGCACATCCGGACAGGGGAAACAGACCCAGTACTTC. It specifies CATSTSGQGKQTQYF. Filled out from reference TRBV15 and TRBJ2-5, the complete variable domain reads DAMVIQNPRYQVTQFGKPVTLSCSQTLNHNVMYWYQQKSSQAPKLLFHYYDKDFNNEADTPDNFQSRRPNTSFCFLDIRSPGLGDTAMYLCATSTSGQGKQTQYFGPGTRLLVL.

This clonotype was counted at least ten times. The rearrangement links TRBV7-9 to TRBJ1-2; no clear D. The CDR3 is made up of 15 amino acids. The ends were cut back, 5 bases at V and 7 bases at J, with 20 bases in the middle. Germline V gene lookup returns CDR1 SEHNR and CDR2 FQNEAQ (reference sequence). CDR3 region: CASSHEARAGRGYTF. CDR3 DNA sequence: TGTGCCAGCAGCCATGAGGCGAGGGCAGGACGTGGCTACACCTTC.

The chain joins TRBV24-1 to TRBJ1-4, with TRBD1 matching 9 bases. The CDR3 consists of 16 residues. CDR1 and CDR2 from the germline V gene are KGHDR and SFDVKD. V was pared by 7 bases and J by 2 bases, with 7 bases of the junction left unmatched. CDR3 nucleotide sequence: TGTGCCACCAGACAAACAGGGGGCGGCACTAATGAAAAACTGTTTTTT. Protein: CATRQTGGGTNEKLFF.